Detailed here is one TCR beta chain. The source of the sample is a study of control samples from healthy donors and cancer patients. Sequenced by immunoSEQ multiplex PCR; TCRdb stores in-frame clones only, minus some. The top ten clones hold around 8.7% of a sample with 120,000 or so clones, around 86% of them seen once. Per germline, CDR1 MGHDK and CDR2 SYGVNS. V lost 7 bases, J lost 0 bases, and 10 bases lay in between. This CDR3 contains 15 residues. The clonotype was recovered from a man between 35 and 55 years old in good health. The chain uses TRBV25-1 and TRBJ1-6; no clear D gene. Sequenced material: blood. The CDR3 DNA reads TGTGCCAGCATCGGAGGGAGCTCCTATAATTCACCCCTCCACTTT. Its protein is CASIGGSSYNSPLHF.